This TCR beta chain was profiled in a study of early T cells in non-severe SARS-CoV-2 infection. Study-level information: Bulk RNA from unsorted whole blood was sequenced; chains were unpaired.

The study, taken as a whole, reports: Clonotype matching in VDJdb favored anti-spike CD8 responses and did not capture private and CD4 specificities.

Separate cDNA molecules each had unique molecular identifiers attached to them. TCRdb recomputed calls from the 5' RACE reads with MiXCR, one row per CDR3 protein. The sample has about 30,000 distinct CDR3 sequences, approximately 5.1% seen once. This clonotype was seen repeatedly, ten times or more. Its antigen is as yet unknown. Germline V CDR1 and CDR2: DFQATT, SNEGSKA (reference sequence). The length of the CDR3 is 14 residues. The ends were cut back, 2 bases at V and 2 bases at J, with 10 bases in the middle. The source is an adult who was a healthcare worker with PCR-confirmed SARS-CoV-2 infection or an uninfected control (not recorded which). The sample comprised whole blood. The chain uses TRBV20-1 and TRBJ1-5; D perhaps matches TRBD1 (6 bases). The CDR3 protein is CSARPDSGNQPQHF. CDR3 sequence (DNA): TGCAGTGCTAGACCGGACAGCGGCAATCAGCCCCAGCATTTT.